This TCR beta chain was obtained from a study of vaccination effects on CD4 cells after COVID-19. Comment on this clone: Antigen specificity is unknown.

CDR3 length: 14 amino acids. V was clipped by 4 bases and J by 6 bases; unmatched bases: 3. Per the germline V gene, CDR1 is SGHTA and CDR2 is FQGTGA. With more than nine days of culture completed, CD4+ T cells were isolated. The person was diagnosed with PCR-confirmed SARS-CoV-2 infection between March and December 2020. The participants, recipients of two vaccine doses, got either BNT162b2 or mRNA-1273. Here immunoSEQ multiplex PCR was the method, and the copy in TCRdb shows in-frame clones only, minus some. The sample gives 40,000 to 45,000 clones, less than 85% of which show up once; around 3.5% is in the top ten.

This specimen consisted of CD4+ T cells from PBMCs cultured without peptide, obtained after COVID-19 vaccination. The chain joins TRBV7-3 to TRBJ2-2; 9 bases align to TRBD1. The TCR comes from a human donor who had a prior SARS-CoV-2 infection. The CDR3 bases are TGTGCCAGCAGCTCACAGGGGGCTCCCGGGGAGCTGTTTTTT. Protein product: CASSSQGAPGELFF. Drawing the rest from reference TRBV7-3 and TRBJ2-2, the complete variable domain is GAGVSQTPSNKVTEKGKYVELRCDPISGHTALYWYRQSLGQGPEFLIYFQGTGAADDSGLPNDRFFAVRPEGSVSTLKIQRTERGDSAVYLCASSSQGAPGELFFGEGSRLTVL.